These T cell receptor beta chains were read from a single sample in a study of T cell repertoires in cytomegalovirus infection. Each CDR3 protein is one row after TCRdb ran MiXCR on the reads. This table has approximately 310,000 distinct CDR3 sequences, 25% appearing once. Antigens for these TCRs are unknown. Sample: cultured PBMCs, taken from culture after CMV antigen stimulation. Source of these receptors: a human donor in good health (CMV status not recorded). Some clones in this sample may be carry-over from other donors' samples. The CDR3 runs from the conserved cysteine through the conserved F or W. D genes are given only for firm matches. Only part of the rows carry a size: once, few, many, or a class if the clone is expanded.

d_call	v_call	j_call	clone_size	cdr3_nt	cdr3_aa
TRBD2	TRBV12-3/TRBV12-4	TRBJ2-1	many	TGTGCCAGCACCTTTTTGGGGGAACTAGCGGGAGGTCTTGAGCAGTTCTTC	CASTFLGELAGGLEQFF
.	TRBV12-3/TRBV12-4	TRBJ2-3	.	TGTGCCAGCAGAAGCAACAGGTCCCCTTTCACAGATACGCAGTATTTT	CASRSNRSPFTDTQYF
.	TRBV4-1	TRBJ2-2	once	TGCGCCAGCAGCCAAGCGGCAGGCGGGGAGCTGTTTTTT	CASSQAAGGELFF
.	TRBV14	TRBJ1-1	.	TGTGCCAGCAGCCAATATCCCCCGGAGAACACTGAAGCTTTCTTT	CASSQYPPENTEAFF
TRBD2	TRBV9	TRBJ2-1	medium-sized	TGTGCCAGCAGCGTCGGGGGAGGGAGGTTAACCTACAATGAGCAGTTCTTC	CASSVGGGRLTYNEQFF
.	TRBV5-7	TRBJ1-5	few	TGTGCCAGCAGCGGCCGGACACTAGCGGGACAGCCCCAGCATTTT	CASSGRTLAGQPQHF
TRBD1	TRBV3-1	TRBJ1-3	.	TGTGCCAGCAGGGACTCCGGGACAGCCACTGGAAACACCATATATTTT	CASRDSGTATGNTIYF
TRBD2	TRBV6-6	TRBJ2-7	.	TGTGCCAGCAGACTAGCGGGTTCCCCCTACGAGCAGTACTTC	CASRLAGSPYEQYF
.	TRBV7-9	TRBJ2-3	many	TGTGCCAGCAGCCAAACGGGGACTCACACGGATACGCAGTATTTT	CASSQTGTHTDTQYF
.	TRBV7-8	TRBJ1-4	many	TGTGCCAGCAGCTTGGGCGGCAATGAAAAACTGTTTTTT	CASSLGGNEKLFF
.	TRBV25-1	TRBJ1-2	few	TGTGCCAGCAGTGTCCGGGACTTGAGCTACACCTTC	CASSVRDLSYTF
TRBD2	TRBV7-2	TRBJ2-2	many	TGTGCCAGCAGCTTAGTATCTAGCGGAGCCGGTCGAACCGGGGAGCTGTTTTTT	CASSLVSSGAGRTGELFF
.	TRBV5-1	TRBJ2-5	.	TGCGCCAGCAGCCCCCTATCACAAGAGACCCAGTACTTC	CASSPLSQETQYF
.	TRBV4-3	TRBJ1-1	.	TGCGCCAGCAGCCAAGATTCCAACGTACTGAACACTGAAGCTTTCTTT	CASSQDSNVLNTEAFF
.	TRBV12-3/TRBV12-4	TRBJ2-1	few	TGTGCCAGCACCCGCCCACCGGTCGAAAATGAGCAGTTCTTC	CASTRPPVENEQFF
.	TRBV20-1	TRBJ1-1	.	TGCAGTGCTAGCGTGAGATACACTGAAGCTTTCTTT	CSASVRYTEAFF
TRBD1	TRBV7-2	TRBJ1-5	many	TGTGCCAGCAGCCTGTGGACAGGGATGGGTCAGCCCCAGCATTTT	CASSLWTGMGQPQHF
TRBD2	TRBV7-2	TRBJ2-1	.	TGTGCCAGCAGCTTAGTCCCTAGCGGGTTATACAATGAGCAGTTCTTC	CASSLVPSGLYNEQFF
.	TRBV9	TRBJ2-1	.	TGTGCCAGCAGCCCCCAGACTGGCTACAATGAGCAGTTCTTC	CASSPQTGYNEQFF
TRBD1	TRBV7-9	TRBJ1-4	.	TGTGCCAGCAGCGCGACAGGGCTGGGGGAAAAACTGTTTTTT	CASSATGLGEKLFF
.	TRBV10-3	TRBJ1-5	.	TGTGCCATCAGTGAGGGTCTCAATCAGCCCCAGCATTTT	CAISEGLNQPQHF
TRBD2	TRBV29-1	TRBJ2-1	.	TGCAGCGTTGACGGGACTAGCGCCTACAATGAGCAGTTCTTC	CSVDGTSAYNEQFF
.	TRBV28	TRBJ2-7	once	TGTGCCAGCCCTCCTGTAGGACCCATGAAAGACTACGAGCAGTACTTC	CASPPVGPMKDYEQYF
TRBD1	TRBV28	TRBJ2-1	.	TGTGCCAGCAGTTCCCCGGGACAGGGGGCTGGGAATGAGCAGTTCTTC	CASSSPGQGAGNEQFF
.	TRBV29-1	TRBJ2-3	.	TGCAGTGGATGGACAGATAGCACAGATACGCAGTATTTT	CSGWTDSTDTQYF
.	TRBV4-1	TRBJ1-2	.	TGCGCCAGCAGCCAAGATAAACTTACCCGTAACTATGGCTACACCTTC	CASSQDKLTRNYGYTF
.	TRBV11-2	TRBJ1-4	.	TGTGCCAGCAGCTTAAGCTCGGACATAACTAATGAAAAACTGTTTTTT	CASSLSSDITNEKLFF
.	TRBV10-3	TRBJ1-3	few	TGTGCCATCAGTGACTCTGTGGGAAACACCATATATTTT	CAISDSVGNTIYF
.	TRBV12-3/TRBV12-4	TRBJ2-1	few	TGTGCCAGCAGCTCTTGGGGGTGGAGAGAAGCCTACAATGAGCAGTTCTTC	CASSSWGWREAYNEQFF
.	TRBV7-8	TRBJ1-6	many	TGTGCCAGCAGCCATGGGGATATTAATTCACCCCTCCACTTT	CASSHGDINSPLHF
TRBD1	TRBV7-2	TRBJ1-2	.	TGTGCCAGCAGCCGACAGGGTACCTATGGCTACACCTTC	CASSRQGTYGYTF
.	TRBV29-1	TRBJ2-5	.	.	CSGGDLQETQYFGRETQYF
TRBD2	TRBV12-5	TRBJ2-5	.	TGTGCTAGTGGTTTGGTACAAGGTGCTAGCGGAAAAGAGACCCAGTACTTC	CASGLVQGASGKETQYF
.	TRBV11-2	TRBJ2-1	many	TGTGCCAGCAGCTTAGACTGGAGCTCCTACAATGAGCAGTTCTTC	CASSLDWSSYNEQFF
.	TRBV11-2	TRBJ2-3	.	TGTGCCAGCAGGGCAACAGGGACCGCTAGCACAGATACGCAGTATTTT	CASRATGTASTDTQYF
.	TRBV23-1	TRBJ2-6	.	TGCGCCAGCAGTCAATCGGCCAGTACCTACTCTGGGGCCAACGTCCTGACTTTC	CASSQSASTYSGANVLTF
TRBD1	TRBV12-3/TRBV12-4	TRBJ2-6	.	TGTGCCAGCAGTTGGGACAGCTCTGGGGCCAACGTCCTGACTTTC	CASSWDSSGANVLTF
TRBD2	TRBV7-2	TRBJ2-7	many	TGTGCCAGCAGCTTAGCGCTTAGCGGGAGGGTGGAGCAGTACTTC	CASSLALSGRVEQYF
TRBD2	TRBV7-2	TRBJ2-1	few	TGTGCCAGCAGCTTGGGGACTAGCGGGAGAGTCAATGAGCAGTTCTTC	CASSLGTSGRVNEQFF
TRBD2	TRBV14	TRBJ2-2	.	TGTGCCAGCAGCCAAGATCGGGCTAGCGGGGTATACACCGGGGAGCTGTTTTTT	CASSQDRASGVYTGELFF
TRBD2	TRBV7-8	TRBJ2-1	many	TGTGCCAGCAGCTCACCACTCACTAGCGGGGGCTTCAGCAGGCAGTTCTTC	CASSSPLTSGGFSRQFF
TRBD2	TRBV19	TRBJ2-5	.	TGTGCCAGTGGAAAGGGAGGGTTCGGGACCCAGTACTTC	CASGKGGFGTQYF
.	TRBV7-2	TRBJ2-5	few	TGTGCCAGCAGCCTGACTTTGGGCTGGGAGACCCAGTACTTC	CASSLTLGWETQYF
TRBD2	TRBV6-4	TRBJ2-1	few	TGTGCCAGCGTTCGGACTAGATTCTCCTACAATGAGCAGTTCTTC	CASVRTRFSYNEQFF